A selection of T cell receptor beta chains follows, all from one sample in a study of early T cells in non-severe SARS-CoV-2 infection. Using its own MiXCR run on the 5' RACE reads, TCRdb lists one record per CDR3 protein. Among about 42,000 distinct CDR3 sequences, 7% to 7.5% were seen once, and the ten largest hold roughly 4.7%. Sequencing input: whole blood. The receptors here all came from an adult who was a healthcare worker with PCR-confirmed SARS-CoV-2 infection or an uninfected control (not recorded which). Both conserved end residues are part of each CDR3. A D gene is named only where the DNA matches it firmly.

V	D	CDR3
TRBV20-1	-	CSAVQGPYNEQFF
TRBV18	TRBD1	CASSPTITGTGGDTQYF
TRBV18	-	CASSPGNGNQPQHF
TRBV29-1	-	CSVDTTGLQETQYF
TRBV12-3/TRBV12-4	TRBD1	CASSFLGGRGVLGAFF
TRBV20-1	-	CSALLRDGYGYTF
TRBV14	-	CASSQDLPGGPEAFF
TRBV6-6	-	CASSRDGSQETQYF
TRBV6-1	TRBD1	CASSEPDRVEAYEQYF
TRBV4-1	TRBD2	CASSQDPERGLFF
TRBV4-3	-	CASSQDWGASYNEQFF
TRBV3-1	TRBD2	CASSPRTSGENTGELFF
TRBV5-6	-	CASSFDRVNTEAFF
TRBV4-2	TRBD2	CASSRDYFVGKNEQFF
TRBV6-6	TRBD2	CASSTSRLRGAADTQYF
TRBV11-2	-	CASSLDPQGLGRYGYTF
TRBV29-1	TRBD1	CSVVRQGSTDTQYF
TRBV20-1	-	CSARDLGANTEAFF
TRBV12-3/TRBV12-4	-	CASSFLRQSTDTQYF
TRBV7-9	TRBD1	CASSRAGGTGNGYTF
TRBV7-9	-	CASTEIMEQETQYF
TRBV6-2/TRBV6-3	TRBD1	CASSYSTGTGLSGANVLTF
TRBV7-7	TRBD2	CASSSGLARVETQYF
TRBV4-1	TRBD1	CASSPGGATLNTEAFF
TRBV6-5	-	CASSYSRYDEQYF
TRBV11-2	-	CASSLGPGIIYEQYF
TRBV5-1	-	CASSFLGAGDTQYF
TRBV12-3/TRBV12-4	-	CASSRPGKNTEAFF
TRBV7-9	-	CASSLYTGELFF
TRBV7-2	-	CASRGPNGYQETQYF
TRBV9	-	CASSALLSSTDTQYF
TRBV7-2	TRBD2	CASSLRGGQDEQFF
TRBV27	-	CASSWDVNTGELFF
TRBV12-3/TRBV12-4	-	CASSFSSTEAFF
TRBV12-3/TRBV12-4	-	CASYSQGYGYTF
TRBV2	TRBD1	CASGKQGISYNEQFF
TRBV3-1	-	CASSFGITGELFF
TRBV11-3	TRBD1	CASSFGGTGLADTQYF
TRBV10-1	-	CASSESGGFDQPQHF
TRBV4-2	-	CASSQDSAKNYGYTF
TRBV5-1	-	CASSPRGQANTGELFF
TRBV6-1	TRBD2	CASRGPQRGGADTQYF
TRBV7-8	TRBD1	CASSKTGDGYTF
TRBV29-1	-	CSVTFRSKNIQYF
TRBV10-2	-	CASNRYNEQFF
TRBV7-7	TRBD1	CASSQRTGQETQYF
TRBV7-9	-	CASRSGLEAFF
TRBV27	-	CASKTGISGANVLTF
TRBV3-1	-	CASSSLGETQYF
TRBV20-1	TRBD1	CSASTGQHNSPLHF
TRBV18	-	CASSPLAAAGTSTDTQYF
TRBV5-5	-	CASSLVGVGAKNIQYF